Listed here are 3 T cell receptor beta chains from one sample, sequenced in a study of blood T cell repertoires in COVID-19 (dated by TCRdb to 2019 to 2021). The library was built by means of the immunoSEQ multiplex PCR assay. TCRdb carries this immuneACCESS record with in-frame sequences only. Its versions omit some clonotypes, under half of them owing to an unresolved V gene in the studies checked, with the rest unexplained. The sample yields 350,000 or so clones; approximately 91% were counted once. The leading ten clones occupy approximately 1% of the sample. Sequencing was done on a sample of PBMCs or T cells enriched from blood (not recorded which). These receptors originate from a woman aged 30 to 39 who had been exposed to COVID-19.

The V and J genes are TRBV6-5 and TRBJ1-1, with a tentative D call TRBD1 (5 bases). Trimming shortened V by 5 bases and J by 4 bases, and 11 bases separated the two germline ends. Germline V lookup: CDR1 MNHEY, CDR2 SVGAGI. The CDR3 spans 13 residues. CDR3 protein: CASSTSGGTEAFF. In nucleotides, the CDR3 is TGTGCCAGCAGTACCTCGGGGGGCACTGAAGCTTTCTTT.

CDR3 region: CATSDPTSGRSETQYF. CDR3 coding DNA: TGTGCCACCAGTGACCCCACTAGCGGGAGGTCCGAGACCCAGTACTTC. The chain uses TRBV24-1 and TRBJ2-5; the match to TRBD2 covers 12 bases. The length of the CDR3 is 16 residues. Germline values: CDR1 KGHDR, CDR2 SFDVKD. The J segment lost 5 bases and the V segment lost 4 bases, leaving 7 bases of the junction unmatched.

V is TRBV2 and J is TRBJ2-7, with a possible D match to TRBD1 (6 bases). Looked up from germline, CDR1 is SNHLY and CDR2 is FYNNEI. This CDR3 comprises 12 residues. Trimming removed 10 bases from V and 3 bases from J, with 13 bases in between. For the CDR3, the DNA is TGTGCCACCCGGGACAACAACTACGAGCAGTACTTC. This gives the protein CATRDNNYEQYF.